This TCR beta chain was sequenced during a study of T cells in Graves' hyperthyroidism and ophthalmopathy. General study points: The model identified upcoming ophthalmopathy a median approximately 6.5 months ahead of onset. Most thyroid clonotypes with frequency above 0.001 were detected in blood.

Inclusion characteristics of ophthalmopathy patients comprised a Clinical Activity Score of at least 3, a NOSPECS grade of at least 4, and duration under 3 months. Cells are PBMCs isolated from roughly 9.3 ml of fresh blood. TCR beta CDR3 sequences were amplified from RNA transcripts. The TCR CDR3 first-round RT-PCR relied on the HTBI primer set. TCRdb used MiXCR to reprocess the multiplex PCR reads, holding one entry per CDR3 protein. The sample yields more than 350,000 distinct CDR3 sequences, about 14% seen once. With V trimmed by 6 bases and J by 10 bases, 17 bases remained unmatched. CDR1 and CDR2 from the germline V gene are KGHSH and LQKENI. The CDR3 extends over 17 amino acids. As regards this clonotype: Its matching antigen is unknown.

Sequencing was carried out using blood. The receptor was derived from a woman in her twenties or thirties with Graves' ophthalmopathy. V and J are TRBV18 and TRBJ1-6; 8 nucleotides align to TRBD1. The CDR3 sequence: CASSRRGDRGFGSPLHF. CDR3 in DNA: TGTGCCAGCTCCCGAAGGGGAGACAGGGGTTTTGGCTCACCCCTCCACTTT.